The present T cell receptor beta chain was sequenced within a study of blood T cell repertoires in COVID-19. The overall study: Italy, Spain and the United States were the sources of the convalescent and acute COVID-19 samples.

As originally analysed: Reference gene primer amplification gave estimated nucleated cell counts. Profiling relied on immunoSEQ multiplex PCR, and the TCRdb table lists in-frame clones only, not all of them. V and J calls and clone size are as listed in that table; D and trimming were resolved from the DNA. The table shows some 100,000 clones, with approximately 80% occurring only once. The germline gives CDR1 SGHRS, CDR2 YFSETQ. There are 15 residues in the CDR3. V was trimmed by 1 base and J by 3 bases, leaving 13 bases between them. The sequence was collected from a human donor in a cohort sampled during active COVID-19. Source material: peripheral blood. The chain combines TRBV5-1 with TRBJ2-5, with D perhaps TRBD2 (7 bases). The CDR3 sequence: CASSLRGAWEETQYF. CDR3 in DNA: TGCGCCAGCAGCTTGCGGGGGGCGTGGGAAGAGACCCAGTACTTC.